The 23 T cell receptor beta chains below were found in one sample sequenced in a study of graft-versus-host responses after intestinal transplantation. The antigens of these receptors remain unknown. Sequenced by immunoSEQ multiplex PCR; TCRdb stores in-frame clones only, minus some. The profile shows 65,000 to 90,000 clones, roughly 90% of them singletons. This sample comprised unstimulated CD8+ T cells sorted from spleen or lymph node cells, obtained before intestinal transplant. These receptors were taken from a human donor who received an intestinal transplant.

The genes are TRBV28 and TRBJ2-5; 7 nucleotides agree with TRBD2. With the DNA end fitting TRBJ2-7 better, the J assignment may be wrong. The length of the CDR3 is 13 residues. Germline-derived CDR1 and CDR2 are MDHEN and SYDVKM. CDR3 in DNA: TGTGCCAGCAGTTTAAGCGGGGCCTACGAGCAGTACTTC. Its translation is CASSLSGAYEQYF.

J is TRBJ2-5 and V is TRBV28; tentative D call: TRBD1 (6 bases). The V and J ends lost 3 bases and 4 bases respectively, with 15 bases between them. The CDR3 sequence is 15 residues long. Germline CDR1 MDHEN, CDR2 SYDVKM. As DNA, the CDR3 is TGTGCCAGCAGTTTGGACAGAGAGTTAGTAGAGACCCAGTACTTC. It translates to CASSLDRELVETQYF.

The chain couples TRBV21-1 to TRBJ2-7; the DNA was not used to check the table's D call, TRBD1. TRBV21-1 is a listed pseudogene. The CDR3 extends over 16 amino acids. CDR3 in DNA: TGTGCCAGCAGCCCCCCGGGACAATTGGTTTCCTACGAGCAGTACTTC. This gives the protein CASSPPGQLVSYEQYF.

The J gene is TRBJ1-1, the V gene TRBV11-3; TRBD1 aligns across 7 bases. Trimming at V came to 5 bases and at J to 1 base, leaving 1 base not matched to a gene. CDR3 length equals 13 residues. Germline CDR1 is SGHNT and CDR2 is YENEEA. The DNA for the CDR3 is TGTGCCAGCAGCGGACAGGAGAACACTGAAGCTTTCTTT. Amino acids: CASSGQENTEAFF.

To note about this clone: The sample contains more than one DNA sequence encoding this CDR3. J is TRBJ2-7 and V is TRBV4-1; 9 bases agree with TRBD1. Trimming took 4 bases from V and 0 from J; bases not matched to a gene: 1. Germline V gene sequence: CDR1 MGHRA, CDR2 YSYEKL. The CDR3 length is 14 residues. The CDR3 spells CASSPGQGSYEQYF. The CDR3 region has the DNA TGCGCCAGCAGCCCGGGACAGGGCTCCTACGAGCAGTACTTC.

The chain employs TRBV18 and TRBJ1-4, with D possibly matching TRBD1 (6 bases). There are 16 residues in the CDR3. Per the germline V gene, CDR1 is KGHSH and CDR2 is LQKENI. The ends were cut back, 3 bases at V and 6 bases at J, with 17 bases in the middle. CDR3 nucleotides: TGTGCCAGCTCACCTCGCCCGGACAGTGGGCATGAAAAACTGTTTTTT. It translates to CASSPRPDSGHEKLFF.

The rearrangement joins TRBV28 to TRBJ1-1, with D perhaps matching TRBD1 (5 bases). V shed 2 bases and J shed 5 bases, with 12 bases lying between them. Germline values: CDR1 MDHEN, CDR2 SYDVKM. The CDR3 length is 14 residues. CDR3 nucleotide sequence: TGTGCCAGCAGTTTAAGGCAGGGCCGGACTGAAGCTTTCTTT. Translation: CASSLRQGRTEAFF.

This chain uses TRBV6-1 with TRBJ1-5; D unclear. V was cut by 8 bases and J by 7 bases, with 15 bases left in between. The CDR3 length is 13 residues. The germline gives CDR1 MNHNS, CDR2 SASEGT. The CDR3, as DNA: TGTGCCAGCGGACGGGAAGAGTGGCAGCCCCAGCATTTT. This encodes CASGREEWQPQHF.

Here the CDR3 DNA reads TGTGCCAGCAGTGCGCTAGCGGGAGGGCCTCGGGACGGTGAGCAGTTCTTC. Protein: CASSALAGGPRDGEQFF. The chain carries TRBV2 and TRBJ2-1; TRBD2 matches at 12 bases. The germline CDR1 and CDR2 sequences are SNHLY and FYNNEI. The CDR3 is 17 residues long. The V and J ends lost 4 bases and 9 bases, in that order; junction bases with no gene match: 13.

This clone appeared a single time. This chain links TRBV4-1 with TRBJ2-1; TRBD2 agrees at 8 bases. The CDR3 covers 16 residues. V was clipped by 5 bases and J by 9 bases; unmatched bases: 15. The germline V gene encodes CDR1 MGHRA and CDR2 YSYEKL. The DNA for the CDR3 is TGCGCCAGCAGCAAGACGGGGGGGCCTTTTCTCAGTGAGCAGTTCTTC. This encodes CASSKTGGPFLSEQFF.

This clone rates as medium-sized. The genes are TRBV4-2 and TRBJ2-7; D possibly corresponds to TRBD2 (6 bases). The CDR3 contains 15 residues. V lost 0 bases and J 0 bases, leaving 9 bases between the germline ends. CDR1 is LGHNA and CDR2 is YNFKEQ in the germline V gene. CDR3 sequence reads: CASSQDWDSSYEQYF. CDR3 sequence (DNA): TGTGCCAGCAGCCAAGATTGGGACTCCTCCTACGAGCAGTACTTC.

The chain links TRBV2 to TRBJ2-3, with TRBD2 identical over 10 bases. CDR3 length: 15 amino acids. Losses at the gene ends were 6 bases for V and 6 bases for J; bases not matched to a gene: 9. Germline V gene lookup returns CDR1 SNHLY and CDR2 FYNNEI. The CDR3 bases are TGTGCCAGCAGATTCGTAGCGGGAGGCTTGGATACGCAGTATTTT. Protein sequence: CASRFVAGGLDTQYF.

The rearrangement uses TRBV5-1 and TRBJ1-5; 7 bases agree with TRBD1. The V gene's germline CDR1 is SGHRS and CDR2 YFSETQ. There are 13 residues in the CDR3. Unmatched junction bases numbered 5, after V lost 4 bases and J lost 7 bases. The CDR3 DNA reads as TGCGCCAGCAGCCACAGGGGAGGACAGCCCCAGCATTTT. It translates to CASSHRGGQPQHF.

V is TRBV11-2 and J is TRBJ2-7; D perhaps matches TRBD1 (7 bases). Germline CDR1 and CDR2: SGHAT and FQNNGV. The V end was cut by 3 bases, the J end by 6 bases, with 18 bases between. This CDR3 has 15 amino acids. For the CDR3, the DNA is TGTGCCAGCAGCTTTACCCCCAGGCAGGGGGGCGAGCAGTACTTC. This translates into CASSFTPRQGGEQYF.

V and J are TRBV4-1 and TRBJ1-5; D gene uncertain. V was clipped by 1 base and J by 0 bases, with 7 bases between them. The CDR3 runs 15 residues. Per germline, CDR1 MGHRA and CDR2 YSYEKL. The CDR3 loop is CASSQGSYSNQPQHF. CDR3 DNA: TGCGCCAGCAGCCAAGGGTCCTATAGCAATCAGCCCCAGCATTTT.

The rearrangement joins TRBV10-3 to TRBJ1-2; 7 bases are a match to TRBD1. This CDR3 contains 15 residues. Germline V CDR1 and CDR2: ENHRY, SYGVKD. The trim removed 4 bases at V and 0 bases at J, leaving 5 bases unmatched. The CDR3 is CAISGRDSSNYGYTF. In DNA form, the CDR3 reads TGTGCCATCAGTGGCCGGGACAGCTCTAACTATGGCTACACCTTC.

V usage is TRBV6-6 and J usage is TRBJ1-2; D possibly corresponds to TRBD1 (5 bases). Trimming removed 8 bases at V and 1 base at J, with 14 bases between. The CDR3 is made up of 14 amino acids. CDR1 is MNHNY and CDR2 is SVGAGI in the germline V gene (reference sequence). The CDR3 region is CASDSGQGNYGYTF. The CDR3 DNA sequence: TGTGCCAGCGATTCAGGGCAGGGTAACTATGGCTACACCTTC.

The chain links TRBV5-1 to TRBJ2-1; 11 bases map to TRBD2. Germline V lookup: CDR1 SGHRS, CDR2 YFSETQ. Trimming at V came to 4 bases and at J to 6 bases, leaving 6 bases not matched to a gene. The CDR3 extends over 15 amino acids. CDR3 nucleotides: TGCGCCAGCAGCGAAACTAGCGGGAGAATCAATGAGCAGTTCTTC. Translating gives CASSETSGRINEQFF.

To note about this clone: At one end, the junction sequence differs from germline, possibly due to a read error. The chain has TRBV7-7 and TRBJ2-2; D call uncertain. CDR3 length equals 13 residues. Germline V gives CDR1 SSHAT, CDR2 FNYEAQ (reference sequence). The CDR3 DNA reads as TGTGCTAGCACCCCGGCGAACACCGGGGAGCTGTTTTTT. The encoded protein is CASTPANTGELFF. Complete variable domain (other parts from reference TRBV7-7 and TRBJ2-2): GAGVSQSPRYKVTKRGQDVTLRCDPISSHATLYWYQQALGQGPEFLTYFNYEAQPDKSGLPSDRFSAERPEGSISTLTIQRTEQRDSAMYRCASTPANTGELFFGEGSRLTVL.

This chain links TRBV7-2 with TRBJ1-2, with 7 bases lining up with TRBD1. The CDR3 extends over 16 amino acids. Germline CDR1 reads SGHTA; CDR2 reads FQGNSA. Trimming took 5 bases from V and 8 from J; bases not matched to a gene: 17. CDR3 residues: CASSPTLDRLLWGYTF. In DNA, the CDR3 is TGTGCCAGCAGCCCTACATTGGACAGGCTACTCTGGGGCTACACCTTC.

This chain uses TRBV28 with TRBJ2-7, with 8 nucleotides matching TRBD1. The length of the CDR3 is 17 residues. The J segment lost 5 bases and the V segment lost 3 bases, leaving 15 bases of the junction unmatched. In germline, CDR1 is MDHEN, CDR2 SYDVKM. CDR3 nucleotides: TGTGCCAGCAGTTTCTTGCATACAGGGGGAGGTCGGGACGAGCAGTACTTC. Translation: CASSFLHTGGGRDEQYF.

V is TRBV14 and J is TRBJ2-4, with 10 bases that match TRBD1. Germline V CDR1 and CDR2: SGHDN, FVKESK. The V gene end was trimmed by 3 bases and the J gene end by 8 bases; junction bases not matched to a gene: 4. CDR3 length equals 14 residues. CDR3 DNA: TGTGCCAGCAGCCAGGACAGGGGGGTGGACATTCAGTACTTC. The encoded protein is CASSQDRGVDIQYF.

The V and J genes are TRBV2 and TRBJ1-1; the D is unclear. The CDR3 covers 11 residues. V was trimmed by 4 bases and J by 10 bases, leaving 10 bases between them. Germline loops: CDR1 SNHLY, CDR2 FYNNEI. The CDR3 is CASSGHGGAFF. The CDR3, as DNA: TGTGCCAGCAGTGGCCACGGCGGAGCTTTCTTT. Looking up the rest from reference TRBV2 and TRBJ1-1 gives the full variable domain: EPEVTQTPSHQVTQMGQEVILRCVPISNHLYFYWYRQILGQKVEFLVSFYNNEISEKSEIFDDQFSVERPDGSNFTLKIRSTKLEDSAMYFCASSGHGGAFFGQGTRLTVV.